The T cell receptor (beta chain) under discussion was sequenced for a study of T-cell memory formation after mild COVID-19. Study context: TCR clusters were mostly donor specific.

The 5'RACE method, run with constant-segment primers, produced TCR alpha and TCR beta cDNA libraries (carrying sample barcodes and UMIs). A single record per CDR3 protein comes from TCRdb applying MiXCR to the 5' RACE reads. Among just under 350,000 distinct CDR3 sequences, roughly 13% were seen once, and the ten largest hold about a fifth. Notes on this clonotype: Its target is not known.

Regarding the study as a whole: Clones that contracted from day 15 to 85 had balanced CD4/CD8; later expanders were CD4+ biased.

The source material was PBMCs or a T cell subset sorted from them (not recorded which). The sequence was obtained from a man between 18 and 35 years old who had mild COVID-19 (a few samples of this study predate the infection). Cell type and time point are not known.

Here the CDR3 DNA reads TGCGCCAGCGACAAACCCGGGCTCTCTGGGGCCAACGTCCTGACTTTC. Translating gives CASDKPGLSGANVLTF. This sequence joins TRBV5-1 and TRBJ2-6; D remains unclear. V was clipped by 7 bases and J by 0 bases, with 14 bases between them. This CDR3 region has 16 residues. Germline V gene lookup returns CDR1 SGHRS and CDR2 YFSETQ.